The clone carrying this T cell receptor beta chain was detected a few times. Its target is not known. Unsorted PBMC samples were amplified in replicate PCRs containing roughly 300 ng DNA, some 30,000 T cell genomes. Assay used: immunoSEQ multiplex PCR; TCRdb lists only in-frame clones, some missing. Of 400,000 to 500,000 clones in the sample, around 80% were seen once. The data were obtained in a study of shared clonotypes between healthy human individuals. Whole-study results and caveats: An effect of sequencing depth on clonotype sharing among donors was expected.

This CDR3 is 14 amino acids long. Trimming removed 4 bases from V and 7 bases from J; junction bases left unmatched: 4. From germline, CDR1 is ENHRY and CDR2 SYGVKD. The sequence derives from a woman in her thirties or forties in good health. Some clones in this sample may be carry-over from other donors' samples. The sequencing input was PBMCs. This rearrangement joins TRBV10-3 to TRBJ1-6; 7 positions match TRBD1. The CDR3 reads CAISGRQGNSPLHF. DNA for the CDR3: TGTGCCATCAGTGGGAGACAGGGAAATTCACCCCTCCACTTT.